One sample yielded the 15 T cell receptor beta chains listed below, sequenced in a study of cytomegalovirus exposure and HLA in healthy donors. Produced via immunoSEQ multiplex PCR; TCRdb's table is partial and in-frame only. The sample contains 50,000 to 65,000 clones, over 90% of which appear only once. The source material was PBMCs. All receptors come from a young woman in good health and CMV-seropositive.

This chain joins TRBV21-1 and TRBJ1-5; the table gives TRBD1 as D, unverified against the DNA. TRBV21-1 is classified as a pseudogene. The CDR3 sequence is 15 residues long. The CDR3 spells CASSTIRGRGQPQHF. The CDR3 region has the DNA TGTGCCAGCAGCACAATCAGGGGGCGAGGACAGCCCCAGCATTTT.

This clone was detected only once. The rearrangement links TRBV28 to TRBJ1-5; 9 bases are shared with TRBD1. Per the germline V gene, CDR1 is MDHEN and CDR2 is SYDVKM. The CDR3 covers 16 residues. V lost 6 bases, J lost 4 bases, and 10 bases stayed unmatched. As DNA, the CDR3 is TGTGCCAGCAGCTTGCGGGACAGGGATGGGAATCAGCCCCAGCATTTT. It is translated as CASSLRDRDGNQPQHF.

J is TRBJ1-4 and V is TRBV11-2; 10 nucleotides align to TRBD1. Germline assignment: CDR1 SGHAT and CDR2 FQNNGV. The CDR3 covers 14 residues. The trim removed 3 bases at V and 8 bases at J, leaving 3 bases unmatched. The CDR3 spells CASSFRQGAEKLFF. CDR3 bases: TGTGCCAGCAGCTTCCGACAGGGGGCCGAAAAACTGTTTTTT.

The V call is TRBV2, the J call TRBJ2-7, with TRBD2 identical over 10 bases. V lost 4 bases and J lost 3; bases outside the gene matches: 12. Germline assignment: CDR1 SNHLY and CDR2 FYNNEI. This CDR3 region has 17 residues. The CDR3 region is CASSVSFELAGVYEQYF. Written as DNA, the CDR3 is TGTGCCAGCAGTGTTTCTTTTGAGCTAGCGGGGGTCTACGAGCAGTACTTC.

This sequence joins TRBV30 and TRBJ2-1; D possibly corresponds to TRBD2 (6 bases). Per the germline V gene, CDR1 is GTSNPN and CDR2 is SVGIG (reference sequence). This CDR3 region has 13 residues. Between the trimmed V and J ends, which lost 3 bases and 8 bases, there was a span of 14 bases. CDR3 region: CAWRGGPPYEQFF. CDR3 bases: TGTGCCTGGAGAGGAGGGCCCCCATATGAGCAGTTCTTC.

The chain links TRBV10-3 to TRBJ1-1; perhaps TRBD1 as D (5 bases). The V gene's germline CDR1 is ENHRY and CDR2 SYGVKD. The CDR3 sequence is 13 residues long. Trimming removed 3 bases at V and 6 bases at J, with 11 bases between. CDR3 bases: TGTGCCATCAGTGATGGAACAGGCGCTGAAGCTTTCTTT. Its protein product is CAISDGTGAEAFF.

The rearrangement joins TRBV7-8 to TRBJ1-2; TRBD1 matches at 7 bases. The junction had 8 bases not matched to a gene; V was cut back by 4 bases and J by 9 bases. CDR3 length: 13 residues. Looked up from germline, CDR1 is SGHVS and CDR2 is FQNEAQ. The CDR3 DNA reads TGTGCCAGCAGCTCAAGACAGGGTTGGCGCTACACCTTC. Translated: CASSSRQGWRYTF. The full variable domain, with the rest looked up from reference TRBV7-8 and TRBJ1-2, is GAGVSQSPRYKVAKRGQDVALRCDPISGHVSLFWYQQALGQGPEFLTYFQNEAQLDKSGLPSDRFFAERPEGSVSTLKIQRTQQEDSAVYLCASSSRQGWRYTFGSGTRLTVV.

The chain couples TRBV7-3 to TRBJ1-2; a weak D match, TRBD1 (5 bases). This CDR3 comprises 13 residues. V shed 5 bases and J shed 1 base, with 8 bases lying between them. CDR1 is SGHTA, CDR2 FQGTGA, per germline. CDR3 sequence reads: CASSRGLNYGYTF. Here the CDR3 DNA reads TGTGCCAGCAGCAGGGGCCTTAACTATGGCTACACCTTC.

The J gene is TRBJ2-3, the V gene TRBV7-2, with a tentative D call TRBD1 (6 bases). The CDR3 is made up of 15 amino acids. Germline lookup yields CDR1 SGHTA and CDR2 FQGNSA. V was trimmed by 4 bases and J by 1 base, leaving 12 bases between them. The CDR3 DNA follows: TGTGCCAGCAGCTCGACAGGATTAGGCACAGATACGCAGTATTTT. Its translation is CASSSTGLGTDTQYF.

In DNA, the CDR3 is TGTGCCATCGAGACAGGAATGAAAGAGACCCAGTACTTC. It codes for CAIETGMKETQYF. V is TRBV28 and J is TRBJ2-5; the D gene is possibly TRBD1 (6 bases). This CDR3 is 13 amino acids long. V was cut by 10 bases and J by 3 bases, with 15 bases left in between. Germline assignment: CDR1 MDHEN and CDR2 SYDVKM. Drawing the rest from reference TRBV28 and TRBJ2-5, the complete variable domain is DVKVTQSSRYLVKRTGEKVFLECVQDMDHENMFWYRQDPGLGLRLIYFSYDVKMKEKGDIPEGYSVSREKKERFSLILESASTNQTSMYLCAIETGMKETQYFGPGTRLLVL.

The J gene is TRBJ2-3, the V gene TRBV28; TRBD2 matches at 9 bases. The germline V gene encodes CDR1 MDHEN and CDR2 SYDVKM. The CDR3 is 17 residues long. Trimming cost V 5 bases and J 2 bases; bases outside gene matches: 11. Here the CDR3 reads CASSPPLAGKYTDTQYF. CDR3 bases: TGTGCCAGCAGTCCTCCTCTAGCGGGGAAATACACAGATACGCAGTATTTT.

This sequence joins TRBV5-1 and TRBJ2-1; 7 bases are shared with TRBD2. Germline trimming cut 3 bases from V and 4 bases from J; bases unmatched to any gene: 19. This CDR3 contains 19 residues. The V gene's germline CDR1 is SGHRS and CDR2 YFSETQ. As DNA, the CDR3 is TGCGCCAGCAGCTCCGGGGCTAGCGGCCTACCGCTCCTTTACAATGAGCAGTTCTTC. Translating it yields CASSSGASGLPLLYNEQFF.

The chain is built from TRBV6-5 and TRBJ1-3, with a weak D call TRBD1 (5 bases). CDR3 length: 13 residues. V shed 5 bases and J shed 2 bases, with 7 bases lying between them. The germline gives CDR1 MNHEY, CDR2 SVGAGI. The CDR3 reads CASSIGAGNTIYF. The CDR3 DNA reads TGTGCCAGCAGTATAGGGGCTGGAAACACCATATATTTT.

This clone has just one count. The CDR3, as DNA: TGCAGCGTCGCAGCGGACGCCTACGAGCAGTACTTC. Its translation: CSVAADAYEQYF. The chain has TRBV29-1 and TRBJ2-7; D perhaps matches TRBD2 (5 bases). Germline CDR1 is SQVTM and CDR2 is ANQGSEA. Trimming shortened V by 6 bases and J by 2 bases, and 11 bases separated the two germline ends. The CDR3 length is 12 residues.

The chain links TRBV19 to TRBJ2-1, with D possibly TRBD2 on 6 matching bases. The germline V and J ends were trimmed by 1 base and 6 bases, with 13 bases remaining between them. Germline lookup yields CDR1 LNHDA and CDR2 SQIVND (reference sequence). The CDR3 runs 15 residues. The CDR3 DNA sequence: TGTGCCAGTAGTATAGTACTACTAGCCTTCAATGAGCAGTTCTTC. Its translation is CASSIVLLAFNEQFF. Supplemented by reference TRBV19 and TRBJ2-1, the full variable domain reads DGGITQSPKYLFRKEGQNVTLSCEQNLNHDAMYWYRQDPGQGLRLIYYSQIVNDFQKGDIAEGYSVSREKKESFPLTVTSAQKNPTAFYLCASSIVLLAFNEQFFGPGTRLTVL.